The 2 T cell receptor beta chains in this list originate from one sample, sequenced in a study of blood T cell repertoires in COVID-19. TCRdb's table, derived via immunoSEQ multiplex PCR, lists solely in-frame clones and lacks some. The data contain roughly 120,000 clones, 82% of them seen just once; the ten biggest clones take up approximately 7.6%. Material: peripheral blood. These receptor sequences come from a man in his sixties or seventies with active or convalescent COVID-19.

This chain connects TRBV5-6 to TRBJ1-2; unclear D gene. This CDR3 spans 15 amino acids. Germline-derived CDR1 and CDR2 are SGHDT and YYEEEE. V was cut by 4 bases and J by 0 bases, with 13 bases left in between. As DNA, the CDR3 is TGTGCCAGCAGCCAACCGTCGAGATCTAACTATGGCTACACCTTC. Its protein is CASSQPSRSNYGYTF.

This chain uses TRBV5-6 with TRBJ1-2, with D hard to call. The V gene's germline CDR1 is SGHDT and CDR2 YYEEEE. The CDR3 runs 17 residues. With 0 bases removed from V and 1 base from J, the gap between germline ends came to 16 bases. CDR3 in amino acids: CASSLGAWAVLNYGYTF. CDR3 in DNA: TGTGCCAGCAGCTTGGGGGCATGGGCAGTTCTTAACTATGGCTACACCTTC.